This T cell receptor (beta chain) was identified in a study of T cell responses to AZD1222 COVID-19 vaccine. The data were produced by immunoSEQ multiplex PCR, yet TCRdb's version contains in-frame clones alone and is incomplete. There are under 200,000 clones in the sample; 85% to 90% occur only once, and more than 5.5% lies in the top ten. The junction had 21 bases not matched to a gene; V was cut back by 5 bases and J by 8 bases. CDR1 and CDR2 from the germline V gene are LNHDA and SQIVND (reference sequence). This CDR3 is built from 20 residues. The source of this sequence is an adult in good health. The source material was peripheral blood, sampled on day 0 of AZD1222 vaccination. The chain carries TRBV19 and TRBJ2-2, with 12 bases matching TRBD2. CDR3 nucleotides: TGTGCCAGTAGTCCAAATTTAGGAGGACGACTAGCGGGGGTGAAAGGGGAGCTGTTTTTT. This sequence encodes CASSPNLGGRLAGVKGELFF. Together with reference TRBV19 and TRBJ2-2, the CDR3 gives the full variable domain: DGGITQSPKYLFRKEGQNVTLSCEQNLNHDAMYWYRQDPGQGLRLIYYSQIVNDFQKGDIAEGYSVSREKKESFPLTVTSAQKNPTAFYLCASSPNLGGRLAGVKGELFFGEGSRLTVL.